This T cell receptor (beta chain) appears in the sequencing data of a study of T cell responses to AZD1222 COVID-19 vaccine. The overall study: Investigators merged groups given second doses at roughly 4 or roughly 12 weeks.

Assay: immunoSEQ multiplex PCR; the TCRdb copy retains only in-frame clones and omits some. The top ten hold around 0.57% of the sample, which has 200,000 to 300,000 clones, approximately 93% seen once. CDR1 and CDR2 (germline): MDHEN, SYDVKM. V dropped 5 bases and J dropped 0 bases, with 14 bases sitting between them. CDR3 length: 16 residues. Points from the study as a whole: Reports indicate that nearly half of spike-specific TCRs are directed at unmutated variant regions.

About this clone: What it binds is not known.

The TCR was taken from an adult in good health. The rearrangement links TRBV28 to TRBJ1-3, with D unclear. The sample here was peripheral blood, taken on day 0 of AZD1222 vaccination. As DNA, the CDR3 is TGTGCCAGCAGTCGGTCAGGACTGACCTCTGGAAACACCATATATTTT. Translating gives CASSRSGLTSGNTIYF. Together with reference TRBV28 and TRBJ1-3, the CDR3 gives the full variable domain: DVKVTQSSRYLVKRTGEKVFLECVQDMDHENMFWYRQDPGLGLRLIYFSYDVKMKEKGDIPEGYSVSREKKERFSLILESASTNQTSMYLCASSRSGLTSGNTIYFGEGSWLTVV.